The 2 T cell receptor beta chains reported below all come from one sample, sequenced in a study of response to subunit inactivated influenza vaccine. TCRdb re-derived calls from the RT-PCR reads in MiXCR, one entry per CDR3 protein. The repertoire includes roughly 650,000 distinct CDR3 sequences, around a sixth of them detected once, and around 10% sits in the top ten. Sequences were derived from PBMCs from blood, sampled 11 to 12 days after vaccination. These receptors all stem from a man aged 45 to 65 who received an inactivated influenza vaccine.

There are many counts of this clonotype. The chain links TRBV28 to TRBJ2-2; 7 bases match TRBD1. Germline loops: CDR1 MDHEN, CDR2 SYDVKM. V was pared by 5 bases and J by 5 bases, with 5 bases of the junction left unmatched. The CDR3 covers 14 residues. CDR3 loop: CASSNRDRTGELFF. The DNA of the CDR3 is TGTGCCAGCAGTAACCGGGACAGAACCGGGGAGCTGTTTTTT.

The rearrangement uses TRBV28 and TRBJ2-5; D is possibly TRBD2 (5 bases). From germline, CDR1 is MDHEN and CDR2 SYDVKM. The CDR3 covers 13 residues. V was clipped by 4 bases and J by 4 bases, with 10 bases between them. This CDR3 is CASSSSRTETQYF. In DNA, the CDR3 is TGTGCCAGCAGTTCTAGCCGGACAGAGACCCAGTACTTC.